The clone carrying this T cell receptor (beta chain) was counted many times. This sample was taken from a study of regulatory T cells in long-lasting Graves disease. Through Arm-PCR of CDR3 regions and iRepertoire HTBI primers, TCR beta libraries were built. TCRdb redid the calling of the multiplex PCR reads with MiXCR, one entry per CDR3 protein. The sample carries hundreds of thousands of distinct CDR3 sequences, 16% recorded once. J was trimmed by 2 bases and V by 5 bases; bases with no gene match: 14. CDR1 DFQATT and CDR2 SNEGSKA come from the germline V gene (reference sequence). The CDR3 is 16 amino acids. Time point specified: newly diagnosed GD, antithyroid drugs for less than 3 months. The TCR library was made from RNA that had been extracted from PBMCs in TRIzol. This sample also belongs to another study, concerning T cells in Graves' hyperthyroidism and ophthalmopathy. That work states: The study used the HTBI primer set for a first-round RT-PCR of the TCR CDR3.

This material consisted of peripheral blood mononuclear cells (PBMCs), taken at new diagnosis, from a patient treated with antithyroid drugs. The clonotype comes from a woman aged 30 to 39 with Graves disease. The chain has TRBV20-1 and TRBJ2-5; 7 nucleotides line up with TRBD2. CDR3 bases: TGCAGTGCTTCATTCCGCGGGGGTTCCAGTCAAGAGACCCAGTACTTC. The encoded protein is CSASFRGGSSQETQYF.